This TCR beta chain was captured in a study of shared clonotypes between healthy human individuals. Study details: Two women and three men aged 18 to 49 served as donors.

Study observations and caveats: Blood was the only sampled material, and tissue repertoires likely differ. An effect of sequencing depth on clonotype sharing among donors was expected.

The CDR3 covers 16 residues. CDR1 and CDR2 (germline): SGHVS, FNYEAQ. J gave up 2 bases and V 5 bases, and 6 bases lay outside the gene matches. Regarding this clone: Antigen unknown.

Some clones are missing from TCRdb's copy, which holds only in-frame ones; the method was immunoSEQ multiplex PCR. This sample has approximately 720,000 clones; 90% to 95% occur once, and the top ten carry about a quarter. Selected positively for CCR7 and CD45RO-negative, naive CD8 cells excluded terminally differentiated effector memory CD45RA+ cells. The study enrolled healthy HIV-negative adults without recent acute infections or vaccinations as donors. This TCR was recovered from a man aged 25-40 years in good health. Sequences were obtained from naive CD8+ T cells sorted from blood. This chain joins TRBV7-6 and TRBJ2-7, with 13 bases lining up with TRBD2. CDR3 in DNA: TGTGCCAGCAGCCCAGGGACTAGCGGGATCCCCTACGAGCAGTACTTC. Its protein is CASSPGTSGIPYEQYF.